One sample yielded the 2 T cell receptor beta chains listed below, sequenced in a study of blood T cell repertoires in COVID-19. The repertoire was sequenced with immunoSEQ multiplex PCR; TCRdb's copy has only in-frame clones and lacks some. In the table there are about 100,000 clones, about nine tenths of which are singletons. The specimen was peripheral blood. Receptors were obtained from a woman aged 45-65 years with COVID-19, enrolled during active disease.

This rearrangement joins TRBV7-2 to TRBJ2-3; D may be TRBD2 (7 bases). Germline values: CDR1 SGHTA, CDR2 FQGNSA. The CDR3 spans 19 residues. V shed 2 bases and J shed 3 bases, with 24 bases lying between them. CDR3 in amino acids: CASSLYRGGGRGETDTQYF. The DNA for the CDR3 is TGTGCCAGCAGCTTATATCGAGGGGGAGGCCGGGGGGAAACAGATACGCAGTATTTT. Complete variable domain (other parts from reference TRBV7-2 and TRBJ2-3): GAGVSQSPSNKVTEKGKDVELRCDPISGHTALYWYRQSLGQGLEFLIYFQGNSAPDKSGLPSDRFSAERTGGSVSTLTIQRTQQEDSAVYLCASSLYRGGGRGETDTQYFGPGTRLTVL.

The chain employs TRBV11-3 and TRBJ2-7, with a possible D match to TRBD1 (6 bases). Germline loops: CDR1 SGHNT, CDR2 YENEEA. The CDR3 runs to 13 residues. Trimming pared 5 bases from V and 3 bases from J, leaving 11 bases between. CDR3 residues: CASSPLGGYEQYF. The CDR3 bases are TGTGCCAGCAGCCCCCTAGGGGGCTACGAGCAGTACTTC. Full variable domain (rest looked up from reference TRBV11-3 and TRBJ2-7): EAGVVQSPRYKIIEKKQPVAFWCNPISGHNTLYWYLQNLGQGPELLIRYENEEAVDDSQLPKDRFSAERLKGVDSTLKIQPAELGDSAVYLCASSPLGGYEQYFGPGTRLTVT.